This T cell receptor beta chain is from a study of cytomegalovirus exposure and HLA in healthy donors. Findings and caveats of the study: Exclusion as indistinguishable affected some V segments, including TRBV6-2 and TRBV6-3. A later analysis, which compared TCR beta chains of equal frequency, found the HLA-associated ones more clonally expanded. The authors later found most CMV-associated TCR beta chains appeared HLA-restricted.

On this clone: Its antigen remains unidentified.

The PCR made use of 60 Vbeta and 13 Jbeta primers. Assay: immunoSEQ multiplex PCR; the TCRdb copy retains only in-frame clones and omits some. The sample lists fewer than 250,000 clones, nearly 80% occurring once. The CDR3 is made up of 19 amino acids. The V gene's germline CDR1 is SGDLS and CDR2 YYNGEE. Trimming pared 3 bases from V and 4 bases from J, leaving 23 bases between. The clonotype originates from a male donor in good health and CMV-seronegative. The chain links TRBV9 to TRBJ1-6, with D maybe TRBD1 (6 bases). Sequencing was performed on PBMCs. CDR3 bases: TGTGCCAGCAGCGCCGAGCCTTCTACAGGGATGCGGTATAATTCACCCCTCCACTTT. It yields the protein CASSAEPSTGMRYNSPLHF.